The 19 T cell receptor beta chains listed next were all sequenced from one sample in a study of human T cells and chemical hapten exposure. TCRdb passed the RACE reads through MiXCR, listing each CDR3 protein once. The repertoire holds 95,000 to 100,000 distinct CDR3 sequences, with roughly a tenth as singletons. Described time point: pre-sensitization, week 0. Treatment noted: therapeutic diphenylcyclopropenone sensitization with weekly scalp DPC. The sequencing here drew on whole blood, taken in connection with sensitization to the hapten diphenylcyclopropenone (DPC). These receptors all stem from a woman aged 60-70 years with alopecia areata. Some clones in this sample may be carry-over from other donors' samples.

This clonotype was observed a few times. The V call is TRBV10-3, the J call TRBJ2-1; no firm D call. Between the trimmed V and J ends, which lost 3 bases and 7 bases, there was a span of 4 bases. The CDR3 is 11 residues long. CDR1 is ENHRY and CDR2 is SYGVKD in the germline V gene. The CDR3 reads CAISDRNEQFF. The CDR3 nucleotides are TGTGCCATCAGTGACAGGAATGAGCAGTTCTTC.

This clonotype appeared a few times. The chain employs TRBV12-3 or TRBV12-4 and TRBJ2-3; the match to TRBD2 covers 14 bases. The CDR3 loop spans 18 amino acids. The trim removed 4 bases at V and 0 bases at J, leaving 6 bases unmatched. The CDR3: CASSSGLAGGPSTDTQYF. The DNA of the CDR3 is TGTGCCAGCAGTTCTGGACTAGCGGGGGGACCTAGCACAGATACGCAGTATTTT.

The chain employs TRBV12-3 or TRBV12-4 and TRBJ2-6; TRBD1 is a possible D gene (5 bases). The CDR3 covers 15 residues. With 5 bases removed from V and 4 bases from J, the gap between germline ends came to 12 bases. Here the CDR3 DNA reads TGTGCCAGCAGTACCAGGGTTTCGGGGGCCAACGTCCTGACTTTC. It encodes CASSTRVSGANVLTF.

This clonotype was counted a few times. The chain uses TRBV13 and TRBJ2-3; D is unresolved. The length of the CDR3 is 14 residues. V was shortened by 4 bases and J by 3 bases, with 11 bases between the two germline ends. Germline V gene sequence: CDR1 PRHDT, CDR2 FYEKMQ (reference sequence). The CDR3 sequence: CASSSTTTTDTQYF. The CDR3 DNA reads as TGTGCCAGCAGCTCCACGACCACGACAGATACGCAGTATTTT.

The chain is built from TRBV29-1 and TRBJ2-1; 8 bases are a match to TRBD2. CDR1 and CDR2 (germline): SQVTM, ANQGSEA. This CDR3 has 17 amino acids. V lost 2 bases to trimming and J lost 9 bases; unmatched junction nucleotides: 18. CDR3 nucleotide sequence: TGCAGCGTTGAACTCTCTGTGGACGGGGGGGCTTTCGGTGAGCAGTTCTTC. Residues: CSVELSVDGGAFGEQFF.

This chain connects TRBV10-3 to TRBJ2-1, with 7 bases matching TRBD2. This CDR3 region has 17 residues. Germline V CDR1 and CDR2: ENHRY, SYGVKD. V was pared by 5 bases and J by 6 bases, with 16 bases of the junction left unmatched. The chain's CDR3 is CAISPLRFGTIVNEQFF. The CDR3 DNA is TGTGCCATCAGTCCCCTGAGATTCGGGACTATCGTCAATGAGCAGTTCTTC.

This clonotype has a handful of counts. This chain connects TRBV5-4 to TRBJ2-2, with D maybe TRBD1 (5 bases). Trimming shortened V by 0 bases and J by 7 bases, and 13 bases separated the two germline ends. Germline CDR1 SGHNT, CDR2 YYREEE (reference sequence). There are 15 residues in the CDR3. The CDR3, as DNA: TGTGCCAGCAGCTTGGCGTTAGGGGCAGGCGGGGAGCTGTTTTTT. Its protein product is CASSLALGAGGELFF.

This clonotype was seen ten or more times. The V gene is TRBV11-2, the J gene TRBJ1-3; D uncertain. Between the trimmed V and J ends, which lost 6 bases and 0 bases, there was a span of 15 bases. CDR1 SGHAT and CDR2 FQNNGV come from the germline V gene. The CDR3 consists of 16 residues. The CDR3 here is CASSFTDGISGNTIYF. The DNA for the CDR3 is TGTGCCAGCAGTTTTACCGACGGGATCTCTGGAAACACCATATATTTT.

The gene calls are TRBV5-1 and TRBJ1-1; D uncertain. Germline V gives CDR1 SGHRS, CDR2 YFSETQ. V lost 4 bases and J 1 base, leaving 5 bases between the germline ends. The CDR3 covers 12 residues. The CDR3 loop reads CASSEGNTEAFF. As DNA, the CDR3 is TGCGCCAGCAGCGAGGGGAACACTGAAGCTTTCTTT. Using reference TRBV5-1 and TRBJ1-1 for the parts outside the CDR3, the full variable domain is KAGVTQTPRYLIKTRGQQVTLSCSPISGHRSVSWYQQTPGQGLQFLFEYFSETQRNKGNFPGRFSGRQFSNSRSEMNVSTLELGDSALYLCASSEGNTEAFFGQGTRLTVV.

The V and J genes are TRBV2 and TRBJ2-7; D gene unclear. CDR3 length: 14 residues. Germline lookup yields CDR1 SNHLY and CDR2 FYNNEI. The V and J ends lost 7 bases and 7 bases respectively, with 20 bases between them. The CDR3 nucleotides read TGTGCCAGCAAGAGGTCGACCGAGCCTCGGGAGCAGTACTTC. It is translated as CASKRSTEPREQYF.

This clonotype appeared a few times. The chain uses TRBV7-9 and TRBJ1-1; D unresolved. The CDR3 consists of 12 residues. Germline assignment: CDR1 SEHNR and CDR2 FQNEAQ (reference sequence). V lost 8 bases and J lost 3, with 10 bases in between. In DNA form, the CDR3 reads TGTGCCAGCCTTGGGAGGGACACTGAAGCTTTCTTT. Translating it yields CASLGRDTEAFF.

This clonotype was seen a few times. The chain recombines TRBV7-2 with TRBJ2-2; possibly TRBD2 for D (6 bases). Germline CDR1 reads SGHTA; CDR2 reads FQGNSA. Trimming removed 5 bases from V and 1 base from J, with 14 bases in between. CDR3 size: 16 residues. The CDR3, as DNA: TGTGCCAGCAGCCTAGAACTAGCTCTGAACACCGGGGAGCTGTTTTTT. It encodes CASSLELALNTGELFF.

At least ten counts were recorded for this clonotype. The chain recombines TRBV27 with TRBJ1-2, with D hard to call. The V gene lost 2 bases and the J gene lost 0 bases, with 7 bases spanning the gap. Germline assignment: CDR1 MNHEY and CDR2 SMNVEV (reference sequence). This CDR3 region has 14 residues. In DNA, the CDR3 is TGTGCCAGCAGTTTAGCTAGCTCTAACTATGGCTACACCTTC. It translates to CASSLASSNYGYTF.

This clonotype was observed a few times. A junction boundary mismatches the germline segment, possibly from a read error. V usage is TRBV20-1 and J usage is TRBJ2-3, with 12 bases aligning to TRBD2. CDR1 DFQATT and CDR2 SNEGSKA come from the germline V gene (reference sequence). CDR3 length equals 14 residues. The CDR3 nucleotides are TGCCGTGCACTACTAGCGGGGGGACGAGATACGCAGTATTTT. It translates to CRALLAGGRDTQYF.

Many counts were recorded for this clonotype. The chain combines TRBV9 with TRBJ1-3, with a tentative D call TRBD1 (5 bases). Germline values: CDR1 SGDLS, CDR2 YYNGEE. The CDR3 spans 15 residues. Trimming took 0 bases from V and 2 from J, leaving 9 bases between them. CDR3: CASSVDLGAGNTIYF. In nucleotides, the CDR3 is TGTGCCAGCAGCGTAGACCTAGGGGCTGGAAACACCATATATTTT. Full variable domain (rest looked up from reference TRBV9 and TRBJ1-3): DSGVTQTPKHLITATGQRVTLRCSPRSGDLSVYWYQQSLDQGLQFLIQYYNGEERAKGNILERFSAQQFPDLHSELNLSSLELGDSALYFCASSVDLGAGNTIYFGEGSWLTVV.

This clonotype came up many times. The V gene is TRBV5-1, the J gene TRBJ2-6; possible D gene TRBD1, 6 bases. Deletions cut 3 bases from V and 4 bases from J, with 8 bases between. The CDR3 totals 14 residues. Germline lookup yields CDR1 SGHRS and CDR2 YFSETQ. CDR3 residues: CASSWGTGANVLTF. The CDR3 DNA follows: TGCGCCAGCAGCTGGGGGACAGGGGCCAACGTCCTGACTTTC.

The CDR3 loop is CASSGTRNQPQHF. CDR3 bases: TGTGCCAGCAGTGGGACAAGGAATCAGCCCCAGCATTTT. The chain joins TRBV12-3 or TRBV12-4 to TRBJ1-5; D may be TRBD1 (6 bases). The V end was cut by 5 bases, the J end by 4 bases, with 9 bases between. The CDR3 runs 13 residues.

A few counts support this clonotype. V gene TRBV20-1 combines with J gene TRBJ2-4; D tentatively reads TRBD1 or TRBD2 (5 bases each). Germline V CDR1 and CDR2: DFQATT, SNEGSKA (reference sequence). V lost 5 bases, J lost 0 bases, and 14 bases lay in between. The CDR3 runs to 15 residues. The CDR3: CSACRDPLAKNIQYF. The CDR3 bases are TGCAGTGCTTGCCGGGACCCGTTAGCCAAAAACATTCAGTACTTC.

This clonotype has ten or more counts. The chain has TRBV30 and TRBJ1-1; TRBD1 agrees at 9 bases. V trimming: 1 base; J trimming: 5 bases; junction bases outside the gene matches: 5. Germline V gene lookup returns CDR1 GTSNPN and CDR2 SVGIG (reference sequence). The CDR3 runs 14 residues. CDR3 in amino acids: CAWSGTGGATEAFF. The DNA of the CDR3 is TGTGCCTGGAGTGGCACAGGGGGCGCGACTGAAGCTTTCTTT.